These T cell receptor beta chains were read from a single sample in a study of T cell responses to AZD1222 COVID-19 vaccine. The method was immunoSEQ multiplex PCR; TCRdb's version includes in-frame clones alone and lacks a portion of them. The sample has roughly 150,000 clones; around 88% are singletons. The sample was peripheral blood, taken on day 0 of MenACWY control vaccination. These receptors were obtained from an adult in good health. The CDR3 runs from the conserved cysteine through the conserved F or W. A D gene is named only where the DNA matches it firmly. The size of a clone is reported for some rows only, either as once, few or many, or as a class for expanded clones.

cdr3_aa	cdr3_nt	v_call	j_call	clone_size	d_call
CASSFTSDGEQFF	TGTGCCAGCAGCTTCACTAGCGATGGTGAGCAGTTCTTC	TRBV7-9	TRBJ2-1	NA	TRBD2
CAISESETADYNEQFF	TGTGCCATCAGTGAGTCGGAGACGGCCGACTACAATGAGCAGTTCTTC	TRBV10-3	TRBJ2-1	NA	NA
CASSLDGGPGETQYF	TGTGCCAGCAGCCTAGACGGCGGGCCGGGGGAGACCCAGTACTTC	TRBV7-9	TRBJ2-5	NA	NA
CASSLSRAVQETQYF	TGTGCCAGCAGCTTATCCAGGGCCGTCCAAGAGACCCAGTACTTC	TRBV7-2	TRBJ2-5	NA	NA
CASLSWTTNTEAFF	TGTGCCAGCCTTAGTTGGACTACGAACACTGAAGCTTTCTTT	TRBV2	TRBJ1-1	NA	NA
CASSSRQGEGYTF	TGTGCCAGCAGTTCCCGACAGGGGGAAGGCTACACCTTC	TRBV2	TRBJ1-2	NA	TRBD1
CASSTNHGTPGWATNEKLFF	TGTGCCAGTAGTACCAACCACGGGACTCCAGGATGGGCAACTAATGAAAAACTGTTTTTT	TRBV19	TRBJ1-4	NA	NA
CASIDGDYYSYNEQFF	TGCGCCAGCATCGACGGGGACTACTACTCCTACAATGAGCAGTTCTTC	TRBV10-1	TRBJ2-1	NA	TRBD2
CASSLAGWGPGEKLFF	TGCGCCAGCAGCTTGGCCGGCTGGGGGCCGGGGGAAAAACTGTTTTTT	TRBV5-1	TRBJ1-4	once	NA
CASSFGYYEQYF	TGTGCCAGCAGCTTTGGGTACTACGAGCAGTACTTC	TRBV5-6	TRBJ2-7	NA	NA
CASKPLGTGVIVNQPQHF	TGTGCCAGTAAACCGCTCGGGACAGGGGTTATAGTCAATCAGCCCCAGCATTTT	TRBV19	TRBJ1-5	NA	TRBD1
CSVETGRKQFF	TGCAGCGTCGAGACAGGAAGAAAGCAGTTCTTC	TRBV29-1	TRBJ2-1	NA	NA
CASSVRQSNQPQHF	TGTGCCAGCAGTGTTCGCCAGAGCAATCAGCCCCAGCATTTT	TRBV2	TRBJ1-5	NA	NA
CASKTPGQGRDEQFF	TGTGCCAGCAAAACCCCGGGACAGGGGAGGGATGAGCAGTTCTTC	TRBV27	TRBJ2-1	NA	TRBD1
CASSRRGGSNEKLFF	TGTGCCAGCAGTAGGAGGGGGGGCTCTAATGAAAAACTGTTTTTT	TRBV28	TRBJ1-4	NA	NA
CASSQAGTSGGKNTGELFF	TGCGCCAGCAGCCAAGCAGGGACTAGCGGGGGGAAGAACACCGGGGAGCTGTTTTTT	TRBV4-1	TRBJ2-2	NA	TRBD2
CASSASTSSGNTIYF	TGTGCCAGCAGCGCCTCAACTTCCTCTGGAAACACCATATATTTT	TRBV9	TRBJ1-3	NA	NA
CASSQGRIQETQYF	TGTGCCAGTAGTCAGGGGCGGATCCAAGAGACCCAGTACTTC	TRBV19	TRBJ2-5	NA	NA
CATSSSGTDTQYF	TGTGCCACTTCTTCTAGCGGCACAGATACGCAGTATTTT	TRBV19	TRBJ2-3	NA	NA
CASSQDMAGYGYTF	TGCGCCAGCAGCCAAGATATGGCAGGCTATGGCTACACCTTC	TRBV4-1	TRBJ1-2	NA	NA
CASSFRTGGPWRGNEQFF	TGTGCCAGCAGCTTCCGGACAGGGGGCCCCTGGCGGGGCAATGAGCAGTTCTTC	TRBV9	TRBJ2-1	NA	TRBD1
CASSANRNTGELFF	TGCGCCAGCAGTGCGAACAGGAACACCGGGGAGCTGTTTTTT	TRBV5-1	TRBJ2-2	NA	NA
CASGAGTYNEQFF	TGTGCTAGTGGAGCGGGAACCTACAATGAGCAGTTCTTC	TRBV12-5	TRBJ2-1	NA	TRBD2
CASSLSLRGFNEQFF	TGTGCCAGCAGCTTAAGCCTCAGAGGGTTCAATGAGCAGTTCTTC	TRBV7-2	TRBJ2-1	NA	NA
CASSPPGSVGDTQYF	TGTGCCAGTAGTCCCCCAGGGTCAGTGGGAGATACGCAGTATTTT	TRBV19	TRBJ2-3	NA	NA
CASSDGMSETQYF	TGCGCCAGTTCGGACGGGATGTCGGAGACCCAGTACTTC	TRBV5-1	TRBJ2-5	NA	NA
CASSPTSQSNQPQHF	TGTGCCAGCTCACCGACGAGCCAGAGCAATCAGCCCCAGCATTTT	TRBV18	TRBJ1-5	NA	NA
CASSLMLAGGNEQFF	TGTGCCAGCAGCTTAATGCTAGCGGGAGGCAATGAGCAGTTCTTC	TRBV7-2	TRBJ2-1	NA	TRBD2
CASSEQSRRSGYTF	TGTGCCAGCAGTGAACAGTCCCGCAGGAGTGGCTACACCTTC	TRBV25-1	TRBJ1-2	NA	NA
CASSLGSVNTEAFF	TGTGCCAGCAGCTTAGGGTCGGTAAACACTGAAGCTTTCTTT	TRBV11-3	TRBJ1-1	NA	NA
CASSTRQGPNSVLTF	TGTGCCAGCAGTACTAGACAGGGGCCCAATAGCGTCCTGACTTTC	TRBV5-5	TRBJ2-6	few	TRBD1
CASSLREFTEAFF	TGTGCCAGCAGTTTGAGGGAATTCACTGAAGCTTTCTTT	TRBV12-3/TRBV12-4	TRBJ1-1	NA	NA
CATSRDVTGSGNTIYF	TGTGCCACCAGCAGAGATGTAACAGGGTCTGGAAACACCATATATTTT	TRBV15	TRBJ1-3	NA	NA
CASSLSQSGNQPQHF	TGTGCCAGCAGTTTATCGCAAAGCGGGAATCAGCCCCAGCATTTT	TRBV28	TRBJ1-5	NA	NA
CASTKRGDRPEKLFF	TGTGCCAGCACCAAACGGGGAGACCGCCCTGAAAAACTGTTTTTT	TRBV5-8	TRBJ1-4	few	NA
CASSTQTGTSGNTIYF	TGTGCCAGCAGCACCCAGACAGGGACCTCTGGAAACACCATATATTTT	TRBV9	TRBJ1-3	NA	TRBD1
CASSPPSGGSYNEQFF	TGTGCCAGCAGCCCCCCCAGCGGTGGGTCCTACAATGAGCAGTTCTTC	TRBV7-9	TRBJ2-1	NA	NA
CASSLWTVSGNTIYF	TGTGCCAGCAGCCTCTGGACAGTGTCTGGAAACACCATATATTTT	TRBV7-2	TRBJ1-3	NA	NA
CASSLDTSGLYNEQFF	TGTGCCAGCAGCTTAGATACTAGCGGCCTCTACAATGAGCAGTTCTTC	TRBV28	TRBJ2-1	NA	TRBD2
CASSKLAGGPEQYF	TGTGCCAGCAGCAAACTAGCGGGAGGGCCCGAGCAGTACTTC	TRBV5-4	TRBJ2-7	once	TRBD2
CASSGMTGGGGNTIYF	TGTGCCAGCAGCGGTATGACAGGGGGCGGTGGAAACACCATATATTTT	TRBV7-8	TRBJ1-3	NA	TRBD1
CASSVLGLAGAWEQFF	TGTGCCAGCAGTGTACTGGGACTAGCGGGGGCCTGGGAGCAGTTCTTC	TRBV27	TRBJ2-1	once	TRBD2